This T cell receptor beta chain came from a study of T cell responses to AZD1222 COVID-19 vaccine. Study-wide context: Combined were second doses at about 4 or about 12 weeks. General observations from the study: Most donors were white British, females outnumbered males, and clonal diversity was possibly underestimated.

This table comes from immunoSEQ multiplex PCR, and its TCRdb copy is limited to in-frame clones, with some not included. Found here are approximately 160,000 clones, 90% of them singletons; the top ten hold roughly 1.6%. Between the trimmed V and J ends, which lost 1 base and 0 bases, there was a span of 10 bases. The CDR3 covers 15 residues. Germline V gene lookup returns CDR1 SGHVS and CDR2 FNYEAQ. In the case of this clone: Its antigen is unknown.

The source is an adult in good health. V gene TRBV7-6 combines with J gene TRBJ2-7; D uncertain. The source was peripheral blood, collected on day 0 of AZD1222 vaccination. The CDR3, as DNA: TGTGCCAGCAGCTTAGGGGCGAAAAGCTCCTACGAGCAGTACTTC. It specifies CASSLGAKSSYEQYF.